This note documents a single TCR beta chain sequence. The antigen is undetermined. The extraction recovered at least 6 micrograms of total RNA per sample. Combining a sample-barcoded 5' primer with a J-beta primer mix, a second PCR ran for roughly 7 to 11 cycles. TCRdb reanalysed the 5' RACE reads using MiXCR and keeps one entry per CDR3 protein. The sample lists more than 800,000 distinct CDR3 sequences, over 35% occurring once. The data originate from a study of blood T cells in healthy people across ages. Findings and limits, study-wide: Diversity estimated from one million T cells was considered an underestimate.

Sequencing was performed on blood. This clonotype originated in a woman aged 55-75 years in good health.

DNA of the CDR3: TGTGCCAGCAGCTTGTATCCCCCGAACACCGGGGAGCTGTTTTTT. Translation gives CASSLYPPNTGELFF. This chain connects TRBV5-6 to TRBJ2-2; D ambiguous. There are 15 residues in the CDR3. Germline-derived CDR1 and CDR2 are SGHDT and YYEEEE. The V end was cut by 1 base, the J end by 0 bases, with 7 bases between.